Listed below are T cell receptor beta chains from one sample, sequenced in a study. Using its own MiXCR run on the multiplex PCR reads, TCRdb lists one record per CDR3 protein. The sample includes approximately 400 distinct CDR3 sequences, roughly 6.2% seen only once; the top ten take 35% to 40%. Sequences were obtained from Tregs sorted from blood. The origin of the receptors is a female donor with breast cancer. Both conserved end residues are trimmed from each CDR3. The order of the fields is J gene, V gene, D gene, CDR3 protein. The D gene is left open where the match is weak.

J: TRBJ1-2; V: TRBV12-3/TRBV12-4; D: -; CDR3: ASKPPANYGYT
J: TRBJ1-2; V: TRBV12-3/TRBV12-4; D: -; CDR3: ASSSGIYGYT
J: TRBJ1-2; V: TRBV12-3/TRBV12-4; D: -; CDR3: ASSPTGPNYGYT
J: TRBJ1-2; V: TRBV12-3/TRBV12-4; D: -; CDR3: ASSETGVWYGYT
J: TRBJ1-2; V: TRBV12-3/TRBV12-4; D: -; CDR3: ASSLQSSYGYT
J: TRBJ1-2; V: TRBV12-3/TRBV12-4; D: TRBD1; CDR3: ASRPSGQRTYGYT
J: TRBJ1-2; V: TRBV12-3/TRBV12-4; D: -; CDR3: ASSFRQNNYGYT
J: TRBJ1-2; V: TRBV12-3/TRBV12-4; D: -; CDR3: ASSSRQENYGYT
J: TRBJ1-2; V: TRBV12-3/TRBV12-4; D: TRBD1; CDR3: ASSTRTGHGYT
J: TRBJ1-2; V: TRBV12-3/TRBV12-4; D: TRBD1; CDR3: ASSLGQGSGYT
J: TRBJ1-2; V: TRBV12-3/TRBV12-4; D: -; CDR3: ASSLARERGYT
J: TRBJ1-2; V: TRBV12-3/TRBV12-4; D: -; CDR3: ASSLTEGQVA
J: TRBJ1-2; V: TRBV12-3/TRBV12-4; D: -; CDR3: ASMQKTLGSAGYT
J: TRBJ1-2; V: TRBV12-3/TRBV12-4; D: -; CDR3: ASSTGTFGGYT
J: TRBJ1-2; V: TRBV12-3/TRBV12-4; D: -; CDR3: ASSLGQFYGYT
J: TRBJ1-2; V: TRBV12-3/TRBV12-4; D: -; CDR3: TSSFTGRNYGYT
J: TRBJ1-2; V: TRBV12-3/TRBV12-4; D: -; CDR3: ASSDRMLGCT
J: TRBJ1-2; V: TRBV12-3/TRBV12-4; D: -; CDR3: ASSSTRGTYGYT
J: TRBJ1-2; V: TRBV12-3/TRBV12-4; D: -; CDR3: ASSLSGYNYGYT
J: TRBJ1-2; V: TRBV12-3/TRBV12-4; D: -; CDR3: ASKARQEHGNT
J: TRBJ1-2; V: TRBV12-3/TRBV12-4; D: TRBD1; CDR3: ASSLATGAYGYT
J: TRBJ1-2; V: TRBV12-3/TRBV12-4; D: -; CDR3: ASSWPGRSGYT
J: TRBJ1-2; V: TRBV12-3/TRBV12-4; D: TRBD1; CDR3: ASGFTGANYGYT
J: TRBJ1-2; V: TRBV12-3/TRBV12-4; D: -; CDR3: ASSGRERYGYT
J: TRBJ1-2; V: TRBV12-3/TRBV12-4; D: TRBD1; CDR3: ASSPTGLGGGYT